A selection of T cell receptor beta chains follows, all from one sample in a study of cytomegalovirus exposure and HLA in healthy donors. Here immunoSEQ multiplex PCR was the method, and the copy in TCRdb shows in-frame clones only, minus some. The repertoire holds approximately 170,000 clones, with roughly 85% as singletons. Specimen: PBMCs. These receptor sequences come from a boy between 2 and 10 years old in good health and CMV-seronegative. CDR3s include the opening cysteine and the closing phenylalanine or tryptophan. A D gene is named only where the DNA matches it firmly. Clone size appears in some rows only: once, few, many, or a class for an expanded clone.

TRBD2 | . | TRBJ2-3 | TRBV5-6 | CASSNSGGRSTDTQYF | TGTGCCAGCAGCAATAGCGGGGGCCGTAGCACAGATACGCAGTATTTT
TRBD1 | . | TRBJ1-2 | TRBV2 | CASSSGTAGGNYGYTF | TGTGCCAGCAGTTCCGGGACAGCCGGCGGGAACTATGGCTACACCTTC
TRBD1 | . | TRBJ1-2 | TRBV9 | CASSPEGQGKGYTF | TGTGCCAGCAGCCCCGAGGGACAGGGTAAGGGCTACACCTTC
. | . | TRBJ2-5 | TRBV28 | CASSLISPTDYCKTQYF | TGTGCCAGCAGTCTTATATCCCCCACAGACTATTGTAAGACCCAGTACTTC
. | . | TRBJ1-1 | TRBV5-1 | CASSLDVSITEAFF | TGCGCCAGCAGCTTGGACGTATCTATTACTGAAGCTTTCTTT
. | . | TRBJ2-7 | TRBV15 | CATSPDSSYEQYF | TGTGCCACCAGTCCGGACAGCTCCTACGAGCAGTACTTC
TRBD1 | . | TRBJ1-1 | TRBV5-1 | CASSIGTGLNTEAFF | TGCGCCAGCAGCATCGGGACAGGACTGAACACTGAAGCTTTCTTT
TRBD2 | . | TRBJ2-3 | TRBV7-9 | CASSPRLATDTQYF | TGTGCCAGCAGCCCACGACTAGCCACAGATACGCAGTATTTT
TRBD2 | . | TRBJ2-3 | TRBV2 | CATTRLAGVADTQYF | TGTGCCACCACGCGACTAGCGGGAGTTGCAGATACGCAGTATTTT
TRBD1 | . | TRBJ2-1 | TRBV19 | CASTESGTGAYNEQFF | TGTGCCAGTACCGAATCCGGGACAGGGGCCTACAATGAGCAGTTCTTC
TRBD1 | . | TRBJ2-7 | TRBV30 | CAWSDRGEQYF | TGTGCCTGGAGTGACAGGGGCGAGCAGTACTTC
TRBD1 | . | TRBJ1-5 | TRBV18 | CASSPKGAGGQPQHF | TGTGCCAGCTCACCAAAGGGGGCCGGAGGTCAGCCCCAGCATTTT
. | . | TRBJ2-1 | TRBV10-1 | CASSEREIGYNEQFF | TGCGCCAGCAGTGAGAGGGAGATAGGATACAATGAGCAGTTCTTC
TRBD2 | . | TRBJ2-1 | TRBV6-1 | CASSHGLAWNEQFF | TGTGCCAGCAGCCACGGACTAGCGTGGAATGAGCAGTTCTTC
TRBD1 | few | TRBJ1-1 | TRBV19 | CASSTRDRGPEAFF | TGTGCCAGTAGTACCCGGGACAGGGGGCCTGAAGCTTTCTTT
. | . | TRBJ2-3 | TRBV6-6 | CASSYSAPTDTQYF | TGTGCCAGCAGTTACTCGGCACCCACAGATACGCAGTATTTT
. | . | TRBJ1-2 | TRBV28 | CASSSRGVYGYTF | TGTGCCAGCAGTTCACGGGGAGTCTATGGCTACACCTTC
TRBD1 | . | TRBJ2-7 | TRBV28 | CASSLAGGTYEQYF | TGTGCCAGCAGTTTAGCAGGGGGCACCTACGAGCAGTACTTC
. | . | TRBJ1-1 | TRBV28 | CASSLVGKGDTEAFF | TGTGCCAGCAGTCTCGTTGGGAAAGGGGACACTGAAGCTTTCTTT
TRBD1 | . | TRBJ1-4 | TRBV4-2 | CASSQEGGRGLEKLFF | TGTGCCAGCAGCCAAGAGGGGGGCAGGGGGCTTGAAAAACTGTTTTTT
TRBD2 | . | TRBJ2-3 | TRBV7-8 | CASSLLPRGGADTQYF | TGTGCCAGCAGCTTACTACCTCGGGGGGGCGCAGATACGCAGTATTTT
TRBD2 | once | TRBJ2-2 | TRBV9 | CASSPRQGPGLAGKGELFF | TGTGCCAGCAGCCCCAGACAGGGACCGGGACTAGCGGGAAAAGGGGAGCTGTTTTTT
. | . | TRBJ2-1 | TRBV6-4 | CASSDGPSHDEQFF | TGTGCCAGCAGTGACGGGCCTAGCCACGATGAGCAGTTCTTC
. | . | TRBJ2-1 | TRBV15 | CATSRDGGFTYNEQFF | TGTGCCACCAGCAGAGATGGGGGCTTCACCTACAATGAGCAGTTCTTC
. | few | TRBJ2-1 | TRBV28 | CASTLGGQWRDNEQFF | TGTGCCAGCACCTTGGGGGGGCAGTGGAGGGACAATGAGCAGTTCTTC
TRBD2 | . | TRBJ2-3 | TRBV9 | CASSVDGLAGLKDTQYF | TGTGCCAGCAGCGTAGATGGCCTAGCGGGGCTTAAAGATACGCAGTATTTT
. | . | TRBJ2-7 | TRBV28 | CASSPGTVPYEQYF | TGTGCCAGCAGCCCTGGCACAGTCCCCTACGAGCAGTACTTC
. | . | TRBJ2-3 | TRBV28 | CASRGAGKWGTDTQYF | TGTGCCAGCAGGGGCGCCGGGAAATGGGGCACAGATACGCAGTATTTT
. | once | TRBJ1-2 | TRBV28 | CASSIRGQSAYGYTF | TGTGCCAGCAGTATTCGCGGACAGAGCGCATATGGCTACACCTTC
TRBD2 | . | TRBJ2-7 | TRBV13 | CASSLVWASGPGEASYEQYF | TGTGCCAGCAGCTTAGTATGGGCTAGCGGGCCAGGGGAGGCCTCCTACGAGCAGTACTTC
. | once | TRBJ2-7 | TRBV7-3 | CASSHRGTYEQYF | TGTGCCAGCAGCCACCGAGGAACCTACGAGCAGTACTTC
TRBD2 | . | TRBJ2-1 | TRBV5-4 | CASSKLAGLLGDEQFF | TGTGCCAGCAGCAAACTAGCGGGCCTTTTAGGCGATGAGCAGTTCTTC
. | . | TRBJ1-3 | TRBV5-4 | CASSVTASSGNTIYF | TGTGCCAGCAGCGTGACAGCGAGCTCTGGAAACACCATATATTTT
. | . | TRBJ2-1 | TRBV4-1 | CASSQGDFWGIAYNEQFF | TGCGCCAGCAGCCAAGGGGACTTCTGGGGTATTGCCTACAATGAGCAGTTCTTC
. | . | TRBJ2-2 | TRBV29-1 | CSVWGDGELFF | TGCAGCGTATGGGGGGACGGGGAGCTGTTTTTT
. | . | TRBJ1-1 | TRBV28 | CASTEELDTEAFF | TGTGCCAGCACGGAGGAGCTGGACACTGAAGCTTTCTTT
TRBD1 | . | TRBJ2-7 | TRBV28 | CASSPDRGSYEQYF | TGTGCCAGCAGCCCAGACAGGGGGTCCTACGAGCAGTACTTC
TRBD1 | . | TRBJ1-2 | TRBV6-5 | CASSYWQGDGYTF | TGTGCCAGCAGTTACTGGCAGGGGGATGGCTACACCTTC
TRBD2 | . | TRBJ2-1 | TRBV7-9 | CASSLDQREDSYNEQFF | TGTGCCAGCAGCTTAGATCAGCGGGAGGACTCCTACAATGAGCAGTTCTTC
. | once | TRBJ1-2 | TRBV19 | CASGSPGHFGYTF | TGTGCCAGTGGGAGCCCGGGACACTTTGGCTACACCTTC
. | . | TRBJ2-1 | TRBV7-7 | CASSLIAGSGNEQFF | TGTGCCAGCAGCTTAATTGCGGGATCGGGCAATGAGCAGTTCTTC
TRBD1 | few | TRBJ1-2 | TRBV5-1 | CASSLSPGQGDYGYTF | TGCGCCAGCAGCTTGTCCCCGGGACAGGGCGACTATGGCTACACCTTC
TRBD1 | . | TRBJ2-1 | TRBV5-8 | CASSPGTGYYNEQFF | TGTGCCAGCAGCCCCGGGACAGGTTATTACAATGAGCAGTTCTTC
. | . | TRBJ2-3 | TRBV4-1 | CASSQNRYTDTQYF | TGCGCCAGCAGCCAAAACAGGTACACAGATACGCAGTATTTT
TRBD2 | . | TRBJ2-1 | TRBV6-4 | CARGLAVSYNEQFF | TGTGCCAGAGGACTAGCGGTATCCTACAATGAGCAGTTCTTC
. | . | TRBJ1-5 | TRBV28 | CASSLQGFLPQHF | TGTGCCAGCAGTTTGCAGGGGTTTCTGCCCCAGCATTTT
TRBD2 | . | TRBJ2-1 | TRBV5-1 | CASSPTGIIGGRWGSNEQFF | TGCGCCAGCAGCCCAACAGGGATAATCGGCGGGAGGTGGGGGTCCAATGAGCAGTTCTTC
. | . | TRBJ1-2 | TRBV27 | CASSLSGDYGYTF | TGTGCCAGCAGTTTATCAGGGGACTATGGCTACACCTTC
. | . | TRBJ1-2 | TRBV6-1 | CASIGGADFYGYTF | TGTGCCAGCATTGGGGGGGCGGACTTCTATGGCTACACCTTC
. | few | TRBJ2-7 | TRBV7-2 | CASSSRVSYEQYF | TGTGCCAGCAGCTCCCGGGTCTCCTACGAGCAGTACTTC
TRBD1 | . | TRBJ1-1 | TRBV7-9 | CASSLLGTGILTEAFF | TGTGCCAGCAGCTTGCTCGGGACAGGGATTTTGACTGAAGCTTTCTTT
. | once | TRBJ2-7 | TRBV4-1 | CASSQVEGWEQYF | TGCGCCAGCAGCCAAGTTGAGGGCTGGGAGCAGTACTTC
. | . | TRBJ2-5 | TRBV29-1 | CSVGVDRQETQYF | TGCAGCGTTGGCGTGGACAGACAAGAGACCCAGTACTTC
. | few | TRBJ2-2 | TRBV6-4 | CASSGSTDTGELFF | TGTGCCAGCAGCGGGAGTACGGACACCGGGGAGCTGTTTTTT
. | . | TRBJ2-7 | TRBV4-1 | CASSLHVSRQSYEQYF | TGCGCCAGCAGCCTCCACGTATCCCGCCAGTCCTACGAGCAGTACTTC
TRBD1 | . | TRBJ1-1 | TRBV28 | CASSHTGVNTEAFF | TGTGCCAGCAGCCATACAGGGGTGAACACTGAAGCTTTCTTT
. | . | TRBJ2-3 | TRBV7-2 | CASSPGGTDTQYF | TGTGCCAGCAGCCCAGGGGGCACAGATACGCAGTATTTT
. | . | TRBJ2-1 | TRBV11-3 | CASSLVAGHSYNEQFF | TGTGCCAGCAGCTTAGTCGCGGGGCACTCCTACAATGAGCAGTTCTTC